A selection of T cell receptor beta chains follows, all from one sample in a study of immune characterization of retroperitoneal liposarcoma. TCRdb re-derived calls from the PCR reads in MiXCR, one entry per CDR3 protein. The table lists 3,500 to 4,500 distinct CDR3 sequences, 25% to 35% of them singletons. Material for sequencing was blood. The receptors were sampled from a female donor with retroperitoneal liposarcoma. The CDR3 runs from the conserved cysteine through the conserved F or W. D genes are given only for firm matches. Rows may omit the clone size; those that give it use once, few, many or a size class.

TRBD2	TRBV12-3/TRBV12-4	TRBJ2-3	medium-sized	CASSMRRLAGLYF	TGTGCCAGCAGCATGAGGAGACTAGCGGGTCTGTATTTT
-	TRBV6-6	TRBJ2-5	-	CASSYNPRGQYF	TGTGCCAGCAGTTACAACCCGCGAGGCCAGTACTTC
-	TRBV11-3	TRBJ2-7	medium-sized	CASSSFRDRSSYEQYF	TGTGCCAGCAGCTCCTTCCGGGACCGGAGCTCCTACGAGCAGTACTTC
TRBD1	TRBV27	TRBJ1-2	-	CASSLSSGTANGYTF	TGTGCCAGCAGTTTATCCTCCGGGACAGCAAATGGCTACACCTTC
-	TRBV10-1	TRBJ2-3	medium-sized	CASRGTDTQYF	TGCGCCAGCAGAGGCACAGATACGCAGTATTTT
TRBD1	TRBV4-1	TRBJ2-7	-	CASSQVTGSEQYF	TGCGCCAGCAGCCAAGTGACAGGGAGCGAGCAGTACTTC
TRBD2	TRBV10-2	TRBJ2-3	-	CASSDAGGVTDTQYF	TGCGCCAGCAGTGATGCGGGGGGGGTCACAGATACGCAGTATTTT
-	TRBV12-3/TRBV12-4	TRBJ2-7	-	CATAQTTVYEQYF	TGTGCCACCGCCCAGACGACAGTCTACGAGCAGTACTTC
TRBD2	TRBV7-2	TRBJ2-5	-	CASSLGREVYNEQYF	TGTGCCAGCAGCTTAGGGCGGGAGGTATACAATGAGCAGTACTTC
-	TRBV27	TRBJ1-1	-	CASSSGRGHTEAFF	TGTGCCAGCAGTTCAGGCAGGGGTCACACTGAAGCTTTCTTT
TRBD2	TRBV3-1	TRBJ2-1	-	CASSQFSGRANEQFF	TGTGCCAGCAGCCAGTTTAGCGGGAGGGCTAATGAGCAGTTCTTC
TRBD1	TRBV7-8	TRBJ2-7	-	CASSLEVGTGRYEQYF	TGTGCCAGCAGCTTAGAGGTTGGGACAGGGAGATACGAGCAGTACTTC
TRBD1	TRBV6-1	TRBJ2-1	medium-sized	CASRRKPGQGRNEQFF	TGTGCCAGCAGGAGAAAGCCGGGACAGGGTCGGAATGAGCAGTTCTTC
-	TRBV6-1	TRBJ2-5	large	CASSEGSGGGVETQYF	TGTGCCAGCAGTGAAGGGAGCGGAGGGGGGGTAGAGACCCAGTACTTC
-	TRBV6-1	TRBJ2-1	few	CASSEGAGGSSYNEQFF	TGTGCCAGCAGTGAAGGAGCAGGGGGGAGCTCCTACAATGAGCAGTTCTTC
-	TRBV7-2	TRBJ2-1	-	CASSLERGVSNEQFF	TGTGCCAGCAGCTTAGAGAGAGGGGTAAGCAATGAGCAGTTCTTC
-	TRBV11-3	TRBJ2-1	once	CASSLSGLEINEQFF	TGTGCCAGCAGCTTAAGTGGGCTAGAAATCAATGAGCAGTTCTTC
TRBD1	TRBV6-9	TRBJ2-1	few	CASLGTGGGYEQFF	TGTGCCTCGCTCGGGACAGGGGGCGGGTACGAGCAGTTCTTC
-	TRBV6-1	TRBJ2-5	few	CASSSSGVGRETQYF	TGTGCCAGCAGTTCCTCCGGGGTGGGGAGGGAGACCCAGTACTTC
-	TRBV11-3	TRBJ2-5	large	CASSLDLSGAETQYF	TGTGCCAGCAGCTTAGATCTTTCAGGGGCGGAGACCCAGTACTTC
-	TRBV5-4	TRBJ2-3	-	CASSLDPSRADTQYF	TGTGCCAGCAGCTTGGATCCTAGCAGGGCAGATACGCAGTATTTT
-	TRBV12-3/TRBV12-4	TRBJ2-2	medium-sized	CASSFVTGPGELFF	TGTGCCAGCAGTTTTGTGACGGGACCCGGGGAGCTGTTTTTT
TRBD2	TRBV6-1	TRBJ2-5	medium-sized	CASRSPTGGRGETQYF	TGTGCCAGCAGAAGCCCGACGGGGGGGCGCGGGGAGACCCAGTACTTC
-	TRBV6-6	TRBJ2-1	-	CASSYLGNEQFF	TGTGCCAGCAGTTACCTTGGAAATGAGCAGTTCTTC
-	TRBV6-8	TRBJ1-2	-	CASSLHRPGMALDYGYTF	TGTGCCAGCAGTTTACACCGCCCAGGGATGGCGTTAGACTATGGCTACACCTTC
TRBD1	TRBV7-6	TRBJ2-3	-	CASSLAGTGSASPSTDTQYF	TGTGCCAGCAGCTTAGCCGGGACAGGGTCGGCTAGCCCCTCCACAGATACGCAGTATTTT
-	TRBV6-6	TRBJ2-7	medium-sized	CASSSPTLSSYEQYF	TGTGCCAGCAGTTCCCCGACACTGAGCTCCTACGAGCAGTACTTC
TRBD1	TRBV6-1	TRBJ2-2	-	CASRRTGMTGELFF	TGTGCCAGCAGGCGGACAGGGATGACCGGGGAGCTGTTTTTT
TRBD2	TRBV11-3	TRBJ2-1	-	CASGWTSGSESYNEQFF	TGTGCCAGCGGATGGACTAGCGGGAGTGAGTCCTACAATGAGCAGTTCTTC
-	TRBV4-1	TRBJ2-3	once	CASSQDTATDTQYF	TGTGCCAGCAGCCAAGATACAGCAACAGATACGCAGTATTTT
-	TRBV7-6	TRBJ2-3	medium-sized	CASSLRQGLTDTQYF	TGTGCCAGCAGCTTAAGACAGGGACTCACAGATACGCAGTATTTT
-	TRBV7-6	TRBJ2-5	-	CASSPRETQYF	TGTGCCAGCAGCCCGCGGGAGACCCAGTACTTC
-	TRBV11-3	TRBJ2-5	-	CASSLVPQETQYF	TGTGCCAGCAGCCTAGTGCCACAAGAGACCCAGTACTTC
TRBD2	TRBV12-3/TRBV12-4	TRBJ2-4	-	CASSGGGNIQYF	TGTGCCAGCAGCGGGGGGGGGAACATTCAGTACTTC
-	TRBV27	TRBJ2-4	large	CASSWGSLNIQYF	TGTGCCAGCAGTTGGGGCTCCCTAAACATTCAGTACTTC
TRBD1	TRBV9	TRBJ2-3	-	CASSARTGGLTDTQYF	TGTGCCAGCAGCGCCAGGACAGGGGGCTTGACAGATACGCAGTATTTT
-	TRBV6-1	TRBJ2-7	medium-sized	CASSEYALASSYEQYF	TGTGCCAGCAGTGAATATGCGCTAGCCAGCTCCTACGAGCAGTACTTC
TRBD2	TRBV6-5	TRBJ2-7	medium-sized	CASSFRTSGANEQYF	TGTGCCAGCAGTTTCCGGACTAGCGGAGCCAACGAGCAGTACTTC
TRBD1	TRBV12-3/TRBV12-4	TRBJ1-1	-	CASRTWDRAPTEAFF	TGTGCCAGCAGGACCTGGGACAGAGCCCCCACTGAAGCTTTCTTT
-	TRBV6-1	TRBJ2-7	few	CASSEVSYEQYF	TGTGCCAGCAGTGAAGTGTCCTACGAGCAGTACTTC
-	TRBV12-3/TRBV12-4	TRBJ2-1	few	CASSLSLGQFF	TGTGCCAGCAGTTTATCACTAGGGCAGTTCTTC
-	TRBV27	TRBJ2-3	medium-sized	CASIPSGGGPWGGDTQYF	TGTGCCAGCATTCCCTCAGGGGGGGGTCCCTGGGGGGGAGATACGCAGTATTTT
TRBD2	TRBV10-1	TRBJ2-1	-	CASSGGGSYNEQFF	TGCGCCAGCAGTGGCGGGGGTTCCTACAATGAGCAGTTCTTC
TRBD2	TRBV6-6	TRBJ2-7	-	CASSERGGGSSYEQYF	TGTGCCAGCAGCGAAAGGGGCGGGGGGAGCTCCTACGAGCAGTACTTC
TRBD1	TRBV10-1	TRBJ2-3	-	CASSESDRDTQYF	TGCGCCAGCAGTGAGTCGGACAGGGATACGCAGTATTTT
TRBD1	TRBV7-8	TRBJ1-5	few	CASSLVETGVNQPQHF	TGTGCCAGCAGCTTAGTTGAGACAGGGGTTAATCAGCCCCAGCATTTT
-	TRBV12-3/TRBV12-4	TRBJ2-1	-	CASSLEYEQFF	TGTGCCAGCAGTTTAGAATACGAGCAGTTCTTC
-	TRBV6-1	TRBJ2-7	medium-sized	CASSSPTLDSYEQYF	TGTGCCAGCAGTTCCCCCACATTAGATTCCTACGAGCAGTACTTC
TRBD1	TRBV11-3	TRBJ2-1	-	CASSSRTGRTSYNEQFF	TGTGCCAGCAGCTCCCGGACAGGGAGGACCTCCTACAATGAGCAGTTCTTC
TRBD1	TRBV6-5	TRBJ2-2	medium-sized	CASSYSGTGDTGELFF	TGTGCCAGCAGTTACTCCGGGACAGGGGACACCGGGGAGCTGTTTTTT
TRBD2	TRBV6-1	TRBJ2-5	medium-sized	CASSEAVAGGGTQYF	TGTGCCAGCAGTGAAGCCGTAGCGGGAGGTGGGACCCAGTACTTC